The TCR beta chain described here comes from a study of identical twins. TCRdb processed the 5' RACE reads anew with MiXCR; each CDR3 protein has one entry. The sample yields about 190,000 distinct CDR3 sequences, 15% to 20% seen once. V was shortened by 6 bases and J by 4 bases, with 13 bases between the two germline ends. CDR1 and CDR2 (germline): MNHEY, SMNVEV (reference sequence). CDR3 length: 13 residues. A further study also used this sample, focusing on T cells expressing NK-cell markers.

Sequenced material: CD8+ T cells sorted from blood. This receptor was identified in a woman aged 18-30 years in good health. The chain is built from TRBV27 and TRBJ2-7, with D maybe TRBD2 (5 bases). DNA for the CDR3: TGTGCCAGCAGCATATACTCGGGATACGAGCAGTACTTC. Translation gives CASSIYSGYEQYF.